This T cell receptor beta chain is from a study of metastatic and nonmetastatic thyroid tumors. About the study: Repertoires were compared across blood and tumor or nodule tissue from malignant and benign thyroid patients. Study results and limitations: The study reportedly found significantly higher TCR beta diversity in malignant thyroid tumors than benign nodules, in blood and tumor.

J gave up 4 bases and V 2 bases, and 9 bases lay outside the gene matches. Germline-derived CDR1 and CDR2 are GTSNPN and SVGIG (reference sequence). The CDR3 length is 15 residues. Patients underwent thyroid surgery, and none had received any treatment before it. Original data processing: The study built a papillary thyroid cancer distant-metastasis classifier from CDR3 differences across clinicopathological groups. TCRdb redid the clone calls on the PCR reads using MiXCR. Clone size and V and J calls follow TCRdb, not the original study. The sample holds approximately 17,000 clones, about 26% seen once. In regard to this clone: The antigen is unknown.

This TCR came from a female donor with papillary thyroid cancer or a benign thyroid nodule (not recorded which). Some clones in this sample may be carry-over from other donors' samples. The chain employs TRBV30 and TRBJ2-7; 9 bases agree with TRBD2. The sample taken for sequencing was adjacent normal tissue. CDR3 nucleotides: TGTGCCTGGAGTCAGAGCGCGGGAGGGCCTTACGAGCAGTACTTC. It yields the protein CAWSQSAGGPYEQYF.